A single sample gave rise to the 25 T cell receptor beta chains below, sequenced in a study of cytomegalovirus exposure and HLA in healthy donors (dated by TCRdb to the late 2010s). The library was built by means of the immunoSEQ multiplex PCR assay. A mixture of 60 forward primers for TCR Vbeta segments and 13 reverse primers for TCR Jbeta segments was used in the multiplex PCR. Sourced from immuneACCESS, this table was stored by TCRdb with only in-frame sequences that have V and J called. A share of the clones is absent; for the studies checked, an unresolved V gene accounts for under half, and the remainder has no known explanation. The sample has a few hundred thousand clones on record, about 66% of them singletons. Together, the top ten hold around 2% of the sample. Sequencing used PBMCs. The origin of the receptors is a female donor in good health and CMV-seronegative.

This clone was observed a few times. The J gene is TRBJ2-1, the V gene TRBV15; 8 bases are a match to TRBD2. Trimming at V came to 3 bases and at J to 3 bases, leaving 4 bases not matched to a gene. Germline V gene data show CDR1 as LNHNV and CDR2 as YYDKDF (reference sequence). This CDR3 is 15 amino acids long. CDR3 sequence (DNA): TGTGCCACCAGCAGTGCGGGAGGATTCTACAATGAGCAGTTCTTC. It translates to CATSSAGGFYNEQFF. The full variable domain, rest sourced from reference TRBV15 and TRBJ2-1, is DAMVIQNPRYQVTQFGKPVTLSCSQTLNHNVMYWYQQKSSQAPKLLFHYYDKDFNNEADTPDNFQSRRPNTSFCFLDIRSPGLGDTAMYLCATSSAGGFYNEQFFGPGTRLTVL.

On this clone: The junction departs from the called germline gene at one end, perhaps through a read error. This chain uses TRBV27 with TRBJ2-1; TRBD1 is a possible D gene (5 bases). Germline values: CDR1 MNHEY, CDR2 SMNVEV (reference sequence). This CDR3 is built from 14 residues. The CDR3 loop is CASSLPKRMGRGIF. CDR3 DNA sequence: TGTGCCAGCAGTTTACCCAAGAGGATGGGTAGGGGAATCTTC.

The chain has TRBV7-9 and TRBJ2-3; 10 nucleotides line up with TRBD1. Germline values: CDR1 SEHNR, CDR2 FQNEAQ (reference sequence). CDR3 size: 16 residues. V shed 5 bases and J 5 bases; nucleotides not matched to a gene: 10. The CDR3 region has the DNA TGTGCCAGCAGCCGCGACCCGGGACAGGGGCAAGATACGCAGTATTTT. Protein: CASSRDPGQGQDTQYF.

This clone has only one observation. The gene calls are TRBV18 and TRBJ2-1; the match to TRBD2 covers 10 bases. This CDR3 has 16 amino acids. The trim removed 0 bases at V and 2 bases at J, leaving 1 base unmatched. Per the germline V gene, CDR1 is KGHSH and CDR2 is LQKENI. The CDR3 loop reads CASSPPSGRAYNEQFF. Written as DNA, the CDR3 is TGTGCCAGCTCACCACCAAGCGGGAGGGCCTACAATGAGCAGTTCTTC.

V usage is TRBV11-3 and J usage is TRBJ2-6; D remains unclear. The CDR3 totals 16 residues. With 2 bases removed from V and 4 bases from J, the gap between germline ends came to 12 bases. Per the germline V gene, CDR1 is SGHNT and CDR2 is YENEEA. CDR3 loop: CASSLFFGSGANVLTF. The CDR3 region has the DNA TGTGCCAGCAGCTTATTTTTCGGGTCCGGGGCCAACGTCCTGACTTTC.

This clone appeared a few times. The chain combines TRBV5-1 with TRBJ2-7; TRBD1 aligns across 8 bases. Germline CDR1 SGHRS, CDR2 YFSETQ. This CDR3 has 16 amino acids. After removal of 0 bases from V and 10 bases from J, the junction contained 15 bases not matched to a gene. In nucleotides, the CDR3 is TGCGCCAGCAGCTTGGCCTCGGGGACAGGACATAATCCCCAGTACTTC. Its protein product is CASSLASGTGHNPQYF.

V usage is TRBV6-1 and J usage is TRBJ2-7, with 7 bases lining up with TRBD1. Germline CDR1 is MNHNS and CDR2 is SASEGT. This CDR3 contains 15 residues. V lost 6 bases, J lost 2 bases, and 10 bases stayed unmatched. Here the CDR3 DNA reads TGTGCCAGCAGGGGAGACAGGGACGCTCCCTACGAGCAGTACTTC. Amino acid sequence: CASRGDRDAPYEQYF.

The J gene is TRBJ2-7, the V gene TRBV7-2; 7 bases map to TRBD2. CDR1 is SGHTA and CDR2 is FQGNSA in the germline V gene. The CDR3 runs to 14 residues. Trimming at V came to 4 bases and at J to 2 bases, leaving 5 bases not matched to a gene. The DNA of the CDR3 is TGTGCCAGCAGCTCCGAGCGGGGCACCTACGAGCAGTACTTC. This encodes CASSSERGTYEQYF.

This clone has just one count. This chain links TRBV7-6 with TRBJ2-2; 13 positions agree with TRBD2. V lost 4 bases and J lost 2; bases outside the gene matches: 7. Germline loops: CDR1 SGHVS, CDR2 FNYEAQ. The CDR3 consists of 18 residues. CDR3 in DNA: TGTGCCAGCAGCTCCGAACTAGCGGGAGGGCGTAACACCGGGGAGCTGTTTTTT. This codes for CASSSELAGGRNTGELFF.

On this clone: Other DNA sequences from this sample encode an identical CDR3 as well. V usage is TRBV10-1 and J usage is TRBJ2-1; 9 nucleotides agree with TRBD1. V shed 6 bases and J 6 bases; nucleotides not matched to a gene: 3. The CDR3 is 13 residues long. Germline V gene lookup returns CDR1 WNHNN and CDR2 SYGVQD (reference sequence). The DNA of the CDR3 is TGCGCCAGCAGCAGGGACAGGGCCAATGAGCAGTTCTTC. It is translated as CASSRDRANEQFF.

V and J are TRBV5-1 and TRBJ1-1; D not resolved. CDR1 and CDR2 (germline): SGHRS, YFSETQ. The CDR3 consists of 14 residues. Trimming pared 0 bases from V and 4 bases from J, leaving 10 bases between. The CDR3 region is CASSLDAARTEAFF. CDR3 sequence (DNA): TGCGCCAGCAGCTTGGATGCGGCCCGCACTGAAGCTTTCTTT.

The J gene is TRBJ2-1, the V gene TRBV5-1; 10 nucleotides agree with TRBD2. CDR3 length: 16 amino acids. V dropped 4 bases and J dropped 4; count of bases not matched to a gene: 8. Germline V gives CDR1 SGHRS, CDR2 YFSETQ. CDR3 nucleotide sequence: TGCGCCAGCAGCGCGACGACTAGCGGGTTGTACAATGAGCAGTTCTTC. It is translated as CASSATTSGLYNEQFF.

The J gene is TRBJ1-5, the V gene TRBV12-2; the table's D call, TRBD1, has no DNA check behind it. TRBV12-2 is a pseudogene locus. The CDR3 runs to 16 residues. DNA for the CDR3: TGTGCAAGTCGTTTAGGACAGGGGGCGAGTCTTCAGCCCCAGCATTTT. The encoded protein is CASRLGQGASLQPQHF.

J is TRBJ2-3 and V is TRBV30, with TRBD1 matching 7 bases. The CDR3 length is 13 residues. CDR1 and CDR2 (germline): GTSNPN, SVGIG (reference sequence). Losses at the gene ends were 5 bases for V and 1 base for J; bases not matched to a gene: 3. CDR3 sequence (DNA): TGTGCCTGGGATACAGGGGGCACAGATACGCAGTATTTT. As protein: CAWDTGGTDTQYF.

A remark on this clone: Compared with germline, one end of the junction differs, possibly owing to a read error. V usage is TRBV7-9 and J usage is TRBJ2-3; TRBD1 matches at 7 bases. Germline CDR1 SEHNR, CDR2 FQNEAQ (reference sequence). The CDR3 loop spans 14 amino acids. The CDR3 DNA follows: TGTTCCAGCAGCCCAGAGGGGGCCTGGGATACGCAGTATTTT. Protein: CSSSPEGAWDTQYF.

The sample holds a few counts of this clone. The chain employs TRBV23-1 and TRBJ1-1; D is unclear. TRBV23-1 is noted as an ORF with a role that remains uncertain. The length of the CDR3 is 17 residues. V was clipped by 4 bases and J by 0 bases, with 18 bases between them. The CDR3 region has the DNA TGCGCCAGCAGTCGGTCGGCTAAACCCGGGATGAACACTGAAGCTTTCTTT. Its protein product is CASSRSAKPGMNTEAFF.

The chain links TRBV19 to TRBJ1-5; a weak D match, TRBD1 (6 bases). The germline gives CDR1 LNHDA, CDR2 SQIVND (reference sequence). Trimming took 6 bases from V and 9 from J, leaving 15 bases between them. The length of the CDR3 is 13 residues. CDR3 in DNA: TGTGCCAGTAGCCCCCGGGAGGGGGGGCCCCAGCATTTT. Translated: CASSPREGGPQHF. Using reference TRBV19 and TRBJ1-5 for the parts outside the CDR3, the full variable domain is DGGITQSPKYLFRKEGQNVTLSCEQNLNHDAMYWYRQDPGQGLRLIYYSQIVNDFQKGDIAEGYSVSREKKESFPLTVTSAQKNPTAFYLCASSPREGGPQHFGDGTRLSIL.

The chain recombines TRBV6-5 with TRBJ2-7, with 9 bases lining up with TRBD2. V lost 5 bases and J lost 5; bases outside the gene matches: 10. CDR1 and CDR2 from the germline V gene are MNHEY and SVGAGI. There are 15 residues in the CDR3. This CDR3 is CASSGTGTSMNEQYF. The CDR3 DNA reads as TGTGCCAGCAGTGGAACCGGGACTAGCATGAACGAGCAGTACTTC.

The chain links TRBV7-9 to TRBJ2-2; no clear D. With 1 base removed from V and 6 bases from J, the gap between germline ends came to 6 bases. Germline V lookup: CDR1 SEHNR, CDR2 FQNEAQ (reference sequence). The CDR3 sequence is 13 residues long. CDR3 nucleotides: TGTGCCAGCAGCTTAGTAGGAGCCGGGGAGCTGTTTTTT. It specifies CASSLVGAGELFF.

This clone was counted only a few times. The chain links TRBV10-3 to TRBJ1-4, with 8 bases identical to TRBD1. The trim removed 3 bases at V and 8 bases at J, leaving 8 bases unmatched. The length of the CDR3 is 15 residues. Germline V CDR1 and CDR2: ENHRY, SYGVKD. The CDR3 bases are TGTGCCATCAGTGACGGACAGGGCCGTGGGGAAAAACTGTTTTTT. It encodes CAISDGQGRGEKLFF.

The chain combines TRBV6-5 with TRBJ1-5; 9 bases agree with TRBD1. With V trimmed by 6 bases and J by 4 bases, 7 bases remained unmatched. The CDR3 runs 15 residues. Looked up from germline, CDR1 is MNHEY and CDR2 is SVGAGI. The CDR3 loop reads CASRVRDRVNQPQHF. CDR3 nucleotide sequence: TGTGCCAGCAGAGTCCGGGACAGGGTGAATCAGCCCCAGCATTTT.

The chain couples TRBV15 to TRBJ1-5; D not certain. The germline V and J ends were trimmed by 0 bases and 0 bases, with 21 bases remaining between them. The germline V gene encodes CDR1 LNHNV and CDR2 YYDKDF (reference sequence). The CDR3 runs to 20 residues. The CDR3 DNA reads as TGTGCCACCAGCAGAGATTGGGCAGATCCTTCGCTAAATAGCAATCAGCCCCAGCATTTT. Its protein product is CATSRDWADPSLNSNQPQHF. Drawing the rest from reference TRBV15 and TRBJ1-5, the complete variable domain is DAMVIQNPRYQVTQFGKPVTLSCSQTLNHNVMYWYQQKSSQAPKLLFHYYDKDFNNEADTPDNFQSRRPNTSFCFLDIRSPGLGDTAMYLCATSRDWADPSLNSNQPQHFGDGTRLSIL.

The chain is built from TRBV29-1 and TRBJ2-7; TRBD2 agrees at 11 bases. The CDR3 length is 13 residues. CDR1 is SQVTM, CDR2 ANQGSEA, per germline. Trimming removed 6 bases from V and 3 bases from J; junction bases left unmatched: 4. CDR3 protein: CSVMGLADYEQYF. The DNA for the CDR3 is TGCAGCGTAATGGGACTAGCGGACTACGAGCAGTACTTC.

The genes are TRBV5-1 and TRBJ2-5, with D maybe TRBD1 (6 bases). The CDR3 consists of 14 residues. V was clipped by 5 bases and J by 2 bases, with 13 bases between them. Per germline, CDR1 SGHRS and CDR2 YFSETQ. DNA for the CDR3: TGCGCCAGCAGGCCCGGACAGCCACAAGAGACCCAGTACTTC. This gives the protein CASRPGQPQETQYF.

J is TRBJ2-7 and V is TRBV7-9; TRBD2 matches at 8 bases. CDR1 is SEHNR and CDR2 is FQNEAQ in the germline V gene (reference sequence). The CDR3 has 15 residues. With 4 bases clipped from V and 2 bases from J, the junction kept 7 bases outside the gene matches. This chain's CDR3 is CASSSGVAGPYEQYF. CDR3 DNA sequence: TGTGCCAGCAGCTCAGGGGTAGCGGGGCCCTACGAGCAGTACTTC.